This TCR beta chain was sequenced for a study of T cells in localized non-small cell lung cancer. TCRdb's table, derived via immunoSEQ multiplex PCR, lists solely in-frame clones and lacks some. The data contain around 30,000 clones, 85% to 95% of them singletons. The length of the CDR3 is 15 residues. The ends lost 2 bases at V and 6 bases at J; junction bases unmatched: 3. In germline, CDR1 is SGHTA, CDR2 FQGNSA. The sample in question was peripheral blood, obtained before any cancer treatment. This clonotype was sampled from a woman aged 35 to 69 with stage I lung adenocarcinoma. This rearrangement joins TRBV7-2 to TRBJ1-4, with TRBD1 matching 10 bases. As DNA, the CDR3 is TGTGCCAGCAGCTTACAAGGGACAGGGGATGAAAAACTGTTTTTT. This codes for CASSLQGTGDEKLFF.